These T cell receptor beta chains were read from a single sample in a study of cytomegalovirus exposure and HLA in healthy donors. Only in-frame clones appear in the TCRdb table, and some are missing; sequencing was by immunoSEQ multiplex PCR. The sample consists of 150,000 or so clones, 60% to 85% of them appearing once. Material: PBMCs. Every receptor here comes from a man aged 50 to 60 in good health and CMV-seropositive. Each CDR3 is given with its conserved first and last residue. The D gene is left open where the match is weak. Not all rows give a size; the values are once, few, many and, for expanded clones, a class.

16 TRBJ2-5 TRBV9 - TRBD2 CASSVSAGGFQETQYF TGTGCCAGCAGCGTATCTGCGGGGGGTTTCCAAGAGACCCAGTACTTC
12 TRBJ1-5 TRBV7-8 - - CASSLQAAPQHF TGTGCCAGCAGCCTGCAGGCTGCGCCCCAGCATTTT
15 TRBJ1-4 TRBV5-1 - - CASSVTPVANEKLFF TGCGCCAGCAGCGTTACTCCGGTAGCTAATGAAAAACTGTTTTTT
16 TRBJ2-2 TRBV6-6 - TRBD1 CASSYRQGAITGELFF TGTGCCAGCAGTTACCGACAGGGGGCGATCACCGGGGAGCTGTTTTTT
14 TRBJ1-2 TRBV6-5 - TRBD1 CASSLGQGAGGYTF TGTGCCAGCAGTTTGGGACAGGGGGCGGGTGGCTACACCTTC
14 TRBJ1-6 TRBV7-2 - TRBD1 CASSFGQGGSPLHF TGTGCCAGCAGCTTCGGACAGGGAGGTTCACCCCTCCACTTT
14 TRBJ2-4 TRBV9 - - CASSVTDTRNIQYF TGTGCCAGCAGCGTAACAGACACAAGGAACATTCAGTACTTC
12 TRBJ2-3 TRBV21-1 few - CASRSGTDTQYF TGTGCCAGCAGGTCGGGCACAGATACGCAGTATTTT
14 TRBJ2-1 TRBV7-6 few - CASSFLRPEDEQFF TGTGCCAGCAGCTTTTTGCGTCCGGAGGATGAGCAGTTCTTC
14 TRBJ2-7 TRBV14 - TRBD1 CASSQVDRVIEQYF TGTGCCAGCAGCCAAGTGGACAGGGTAATCGAGCAGTACTTC
16 TRBJ2-1 TRBV4-1 few TRBD1 CASSQNTGASYNEQFF TGCGCCAGCAGCCAAAATACAGGGGCTTCCTACAATGAGCAGTTCTTC
14 TRBJ1-2 TRBV27 few TRBD1 CASSSQGKGYGYTF TGTGCCAGCAGTTCACAGGGGAAAGGGTATGGCTACACCTTC
12 TRBJ1-5 TRBV4-2 - - CASSQDSEPQHF TGTGCCAGCAGCCAAGATTCAGAGCCCCAGCATTTT
13 TRBJ1-1 TRBV19 - - CAIKQGRHTEAFF TGTGCCATCAAACAGGGTCGGCACACTGAAGCTTTCTTT
13 TRBJ2-1 TRBV6-5 - - CASSYRFYNEQFF TGTGCCAGCAGTTACCGGTTTTACAATGAGCAGTTCTTC
17 TRBJ2-1 TRBV29-1 - TRBD2 CSAPTARGMSSYNEQFF TGCAGCGCCCCAACTGCGCGGGGGATGAGCTCCTACAATGAGCAGTTCTTC
13 TRBJ2-7 TRBV5-5 - - CASSLEADYEQYF TGTGCCAGCAGCTTGGAGGCGGACTACGAGCAGTACTTC
16 TRBJ2-1 TRBV9 - - CASSVGGQILYNEQFF TGTGCCAGCAGCGTAGGGGGCCAGATCCTATACAATGAGCAGTTCTTC
13 TRBJ2-7 TRBV6-5 - - CASRESGPYEQYF TGTGCCAGCAGAGAGTCAGGGCCCTACGAGCAGTACTTC
16 TRBJ2-7 TRBV5-1 once TRBD1 CASSSSPRQGAYEQYF TGCGCCAGCAGCTCTTCGCCTAGACAGGGGGCTTACGAGCAGTACTTC
16 TRBJ1-1 TRBV4-3 - TRBD1 CASSQVGTGGRTEAFF TGCGCCAGCAGCCAAGTGGGGACAGGGGGTCGCACTGAAGCTTTCTTT
15 TRBJ2-2 TRBV14 once - CASSTGVANTGELFF TGTGCCAGCAGCACGGGGGTAGCGAACACCGGGGAGCTGTTTTTT
14 TRBJ1-1 TRBV25-1 few - CASQPLDLNTEAFF TGTGCCAGCCAACCACTTGATCTTAACACTGAAGCTTTCTTT
12 TRBJ2-7 TRBV27 - TRBD1 CASTTGSYEQYF TGTGCCAGCACGACAGGGTCGTACGAGCAGTACTTC
14 TRBJ1-5 TRBV15 - - CATSRDQGMWPQHF TGTGCCACCAGCAGAGATCAGGGGATGTGGCCCCAGCATTTT
13 TRBJ2-7 TRBV7-2 - - CASSPAPFYEQYF TGTGCCAGCAGCCCCGCCCCGTTCTACGAGCAGTACTTC
15 TRBJ1-1 TRBV7-9 few TRBD1 CASSWYQGARTEAFF TGTGCCAGCAGCTGGTATCAGGGGGCAAGAACTGAAGCTTTCTTT
13 TRBJ2-5 TRBV11-2 - - CASSFEVVETQYF TGTGCCAGCAGCTTTGAGGTGGTGGAGACCCAGTACTTC
15 TRBJ2-2 TRBV7-9 once - CASSFLRDWVGELFF TGTGCCAGCAGCTTCCTCCGGGATTGGGTCGGGGAGCTGTTTTTT
14 TRBJ2-1 TRBV10-3 - TRBD1 CAISRDRGGNEQFF TGTGCCATCTCCCGGGACAGGGGCGGCAATGAGCAGTTCTTC
16 TRBJ2-5 TRBV4-2 few TRBD2 CASSQDPGGGAETQYF TGTGCCAGCAGCCAAGATCCCGGCGGGGGGGCAGAGACCCAGTACTTC
14 TRBJ1-1 TRBV10-2 - - CASSDYTKNTEAFF TGCGCCAGCAGTGATTACACCAAGAACACTGAAGCTTTCTTT
15 TRBJ1-5 TRBV2 - TRBD1 CASRGSRQGGQPQHF TGTGCCAGCAGGGGTTCTCGACAGGGAGGCCAGCCCCAGCATTTT
16 TRBJ2-1 TRBV5-1 - TRBD2 CASSDKRGGSYNEQFF TGCGCCAGCAGCGACAAGCGGGGGGGCTCCTACAATGAGCAGTTCTTC
11 TRBJ1-2 TRBV12-5 - - CASALVRDHTF TGTGCTAGTGCCCTTGTCAGGGATCACACCTTC
12 TRBJ2-4 TRBV29-1 few TRBD1 CSVDDRGNIQYF TGCAGCGTTGACGACAGGGGGAACATTCAGTACTTC
14 TRBJ1-1 TRBV6-6 - TRBD1 CASSYDRVNTEAFF TGTGCCAGCAGTTACGACAGGGTGAACACTGAAGCTTTCTTT
12 TRBJ2-1 TRBV7-9 - - CASRRSESEQFF TGTGCCAGCAGGCGTTCGGAGAGTGAGCAGTTCTTC
12 TRBJ1-5 TRBV7-2 - - CASSSLPQPQHF TGTGCCAGCAGCTCCCTTCCTCAGCCCCAGCATTTT
15 TRBJ1-5 TRBV11-2 - TRBD1 CASSFTPDRAQPQHF TGTGCCAGCAGCTTTACCCCAGACAGGGCACAGCCCCAGCATTTT
14 TRBJ1-5 TRBV6-1 few TRBD1 CASSLQGSNQPQHF TGTGCCAGCAGCTTACAGGGGAGCAATCAGCCCCAGCATTTT
15 TRBJ1-4 TRBV9 few - CASSVWGLGNEKLFF TGTGCCAGCAGCGTGTGGGGACTGGGAAACGAAAAACTGTTTTTT
16 TRBJ1-1 TRBV5-1 - TRBD1 CASSFGQGAANTEAFF TGCGCCAGCAGCTTCGGACAGGGGGCAGCGAACACTGAAGCTTTCTTT
15 TRBJ1-4 TRBV6-5 once TRBD1 CASSYFGQVNEKLFF TGTGCCAGCAGTTACTTCGGACAGGTTAATGAAAAACTGTTTTTT
17 TRBJ2-3 TRBV5-6 - TRBD2 CASSFWRGGWSTDTQYF TGTGCCAGCAGCTTCTGGCGGGGGGGCTGGTCCACAGATACGCAGTATTTT
14 TRBJ2-3 TRBV6-6 - - CASSLPGLTDTQYF TGTGCCAGCAGTCTACCGGGACTCACAGATACGCAGTATTTT
11 TRBJ2-1 TRBV2 few - CASDSEWEQFF TGTGCTTCCGACAGTGAATGGGAGCAGTTCTTC
16 TRBJ1-6 TRBV30 - - CAWRSPADSYNSPLHF TGTGCCTGGAGGAGTCCTGCCGACTCCTATAATTCACCCCTCCACTTT
15 TRBJ2-4 TRBV27 - - CASSLSDLGGAIQYF TGTGCCAGCAGTTTATCTGATTTGGGCGGGGCCATTCAGTACTTC
15 TRBJ1-1 TRBV7-9 - - CASSPRTPMNTEAFF TGTGCCAGCAGCCCCAGGACACCTATGAACACTGAAGCTTTCTTT
18 TRBJ2-3 TRBV9 - - CASSALGGASAGTDTQYF TGTGCCAGCAGCGCCTTGGGGGGGGCTAGCGCAGGTACAGATACGCAGTATTTT
15 TRBJ1-2 TRBV4-1 - - CASSQDVNRFYGYTF TGCGCCAGCAGCCAAGATGTCAACCGGTTCTATGGCTACACCTTC
13 TRBJ1-1 TRBV21-1 - - CASSKQGSTEAFF TGTGCCAGCAGCAAGCAGGGTAGCACTGAAGCTTTCTTT
19 TRBJ2-3 TRBV5-3 - TRBD2 CARSPKESTSGASTDTQYF TGTGCCAGAAGCCCAAAAGAATCCACTAGCGGGGCTTCCACAGATACGCAGTATTTT